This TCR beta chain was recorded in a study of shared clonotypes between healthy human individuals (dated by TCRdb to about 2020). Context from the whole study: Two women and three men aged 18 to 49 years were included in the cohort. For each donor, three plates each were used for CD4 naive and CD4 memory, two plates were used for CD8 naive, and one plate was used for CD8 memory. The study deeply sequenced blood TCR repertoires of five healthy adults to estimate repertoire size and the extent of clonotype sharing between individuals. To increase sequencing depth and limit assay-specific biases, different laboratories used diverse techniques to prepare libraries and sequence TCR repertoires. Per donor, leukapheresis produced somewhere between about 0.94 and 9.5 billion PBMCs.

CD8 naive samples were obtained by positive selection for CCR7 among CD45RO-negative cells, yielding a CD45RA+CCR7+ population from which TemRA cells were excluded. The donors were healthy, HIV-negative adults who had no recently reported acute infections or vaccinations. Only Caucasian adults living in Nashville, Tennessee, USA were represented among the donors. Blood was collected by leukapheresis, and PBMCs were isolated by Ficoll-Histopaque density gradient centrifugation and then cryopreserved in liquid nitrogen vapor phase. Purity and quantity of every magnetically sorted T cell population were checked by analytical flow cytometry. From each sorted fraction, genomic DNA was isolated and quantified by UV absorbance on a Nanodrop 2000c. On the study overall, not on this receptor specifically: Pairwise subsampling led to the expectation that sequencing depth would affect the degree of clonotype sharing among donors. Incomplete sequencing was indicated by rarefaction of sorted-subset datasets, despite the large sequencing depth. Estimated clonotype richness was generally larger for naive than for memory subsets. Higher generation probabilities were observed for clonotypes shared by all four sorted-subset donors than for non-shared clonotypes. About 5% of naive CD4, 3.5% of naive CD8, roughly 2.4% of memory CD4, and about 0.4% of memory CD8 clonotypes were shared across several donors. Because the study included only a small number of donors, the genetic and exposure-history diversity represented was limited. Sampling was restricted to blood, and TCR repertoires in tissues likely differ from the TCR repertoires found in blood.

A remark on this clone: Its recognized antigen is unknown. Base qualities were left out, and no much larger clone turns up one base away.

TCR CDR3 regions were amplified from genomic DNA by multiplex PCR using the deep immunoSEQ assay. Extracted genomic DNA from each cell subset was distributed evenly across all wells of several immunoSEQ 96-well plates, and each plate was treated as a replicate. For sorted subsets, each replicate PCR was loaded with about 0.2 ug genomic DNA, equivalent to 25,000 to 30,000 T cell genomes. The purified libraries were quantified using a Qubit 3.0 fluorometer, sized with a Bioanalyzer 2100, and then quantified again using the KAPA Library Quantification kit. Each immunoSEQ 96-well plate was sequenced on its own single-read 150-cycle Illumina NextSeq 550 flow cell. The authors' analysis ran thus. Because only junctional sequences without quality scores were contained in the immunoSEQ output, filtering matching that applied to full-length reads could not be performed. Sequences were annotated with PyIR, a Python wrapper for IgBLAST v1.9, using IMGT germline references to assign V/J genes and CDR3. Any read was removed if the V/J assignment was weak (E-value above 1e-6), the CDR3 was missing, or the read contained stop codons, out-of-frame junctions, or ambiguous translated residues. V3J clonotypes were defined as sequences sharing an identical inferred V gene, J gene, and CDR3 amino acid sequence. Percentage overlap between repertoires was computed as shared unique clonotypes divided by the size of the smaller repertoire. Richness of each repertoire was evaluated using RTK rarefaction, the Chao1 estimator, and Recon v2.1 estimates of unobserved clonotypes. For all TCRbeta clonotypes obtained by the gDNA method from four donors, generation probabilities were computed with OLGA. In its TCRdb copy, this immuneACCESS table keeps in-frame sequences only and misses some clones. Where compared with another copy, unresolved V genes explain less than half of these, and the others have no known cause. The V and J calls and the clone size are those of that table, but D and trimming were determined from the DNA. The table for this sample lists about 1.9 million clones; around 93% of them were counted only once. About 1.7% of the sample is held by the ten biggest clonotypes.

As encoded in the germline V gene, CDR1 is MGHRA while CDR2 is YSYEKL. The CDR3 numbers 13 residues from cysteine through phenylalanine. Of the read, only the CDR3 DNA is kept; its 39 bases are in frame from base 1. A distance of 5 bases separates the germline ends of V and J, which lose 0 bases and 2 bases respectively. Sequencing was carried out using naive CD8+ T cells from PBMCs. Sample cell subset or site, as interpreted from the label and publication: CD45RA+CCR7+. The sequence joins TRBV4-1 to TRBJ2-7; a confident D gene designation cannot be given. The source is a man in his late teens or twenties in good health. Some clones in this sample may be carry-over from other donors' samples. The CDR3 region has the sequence CASSQESTYEQYF. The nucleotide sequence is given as TGCGCCAGCAGCCAAGAGAGCACCTACGAGCAGTACTTC.